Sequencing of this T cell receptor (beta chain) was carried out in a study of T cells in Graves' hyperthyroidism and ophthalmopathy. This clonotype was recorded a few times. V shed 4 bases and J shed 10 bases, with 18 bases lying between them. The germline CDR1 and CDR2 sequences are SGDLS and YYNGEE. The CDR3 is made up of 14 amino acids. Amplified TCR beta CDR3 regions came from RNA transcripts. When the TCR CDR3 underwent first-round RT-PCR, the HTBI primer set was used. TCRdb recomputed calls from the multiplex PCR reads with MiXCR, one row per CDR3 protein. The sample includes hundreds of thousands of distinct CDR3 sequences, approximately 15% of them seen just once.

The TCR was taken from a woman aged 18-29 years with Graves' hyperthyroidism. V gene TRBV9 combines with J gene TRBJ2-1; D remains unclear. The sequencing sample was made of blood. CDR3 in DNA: TGTGCCAGCAGCTCCAACGACGCCATTAGAGAGCAGTTCTTC. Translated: CASSSNDAIREQFF.